These 17 T cell receptor beta chains were all obtained from the same sample, sequenced in a study of T cells in tuberculosis. Profiled with immunoSEQ multiplex PCR; TCRdb holds only in-frame clones, not every one. The data contain around 38,000 clones, around 96% of them singletons. The material sequenced was PBMCs. Receptors were obtained from a donor aged 5-35 years with latent tuberculosis or without tuberculosis infection.

The chain combines TRBV12-5 with TRBJ2-2; TRBD2 aligns across 10 bases. CDR1 is LGHNT and CDR2 is FRNRAP in the germline V gene. The V gene end was trimmed by 3 bases and the J gene end by 6 bases; junction bases not matched to a gene: 4. The CDR3 sequence is 15 residues long. The CDR3, as DNA: TGTGCTAGTGGTTTAGCGGGGGGGCTTGCCGGGGAGCTGTTTTTT. It specifies CASGLAGGLAGELFF.

The V call is TRBV10-3, the J call TRBJ1-1, with 9 nucleotides matching TRBD1. V trimming: 2 bases; J trimming: 0 bases; junction bases outside the gene matches: 7. Germline CDR1 and CDR2: ENHRY and SYGVKD. The CDR3 runs 17 residues. The CDR3 DNA reads as TGTGCCATCAGTGAGGGGGGGACAGGGATCATGAACACTGAAGCTTTCTTT. Amino acids: CAISEGGTGIMNTEAFF.

The V call is TRBV14, the J call TRBJ1-1; the D gene is possibly TRBD1 (5 bases). V lost 4 bases to trimming and J lost 2 bases, with 11 bases between them. The CDR3 contains 14 residues. Germline values: CDR1 SGHDN, CDR2 FVKESK. CDR3 protein: CASSLGASNTEAFF. The DNA for the CDR3 is TGTGCCAGCAGCCTAGGGGCCTCAAACACTGAAGCTTTCTTT.

The chain employs TRBV2 and TRBJ2-7; no reliable D call. CDR3 length equals 16 residues. The ends were cut back, 6 bases at V and 0 bases at J, with 18 bases in the middle. Per the germline V gene, CDR1 is SNHLY and CDR2 is FYNNEI. In DNA, the CDR3 is TGTGCCAGCAGCCATGATAGCAGTACCAGCTCCTACGAGCAGTACTTC. This sequence encodes CASSHDSSTSSYEQYF.

The genes are TRBV19 and TRBJ2-7, with 9 bases fitting TRBD1. Germline V gene data show CDR1 as LNHDA and CDR2 as SQIVND (reference sequence). This CDR3 is built from 14 residues. V lost 6 bases and J lost 1; bases outside the gene matches: 4. The CDR3 protein is CASSRQGVSYEQYF. The DNA of the CDR3 is TGTGCCAGTAGCCGACAGGGGGTGTCCTACGAGCAGTACTTC.

This chain connects TRBV11-2 to TRBJ2-1; D is perhaps TRBD1 (5 bases). V dropped 6 bases and J dropped 5 bases, with 20 bases sitting between them. Germline assignment: CDR1 SGHAT and CDR2 FQNNGV. This CDR3 spans 16 amino acids. CDR3 in amino acids: CASRNAGRQLDNEQFF. The CDR3 DNA reads TGTGCCAGCAGAAACGCAGGGCGGCAATTGGACAATGAGCAGTTCTTC.

V gene TRBV5-4 combines with J gene TRBJ1-6; 8 bases fit TRBD1. The V gene's germline CDR1 is SGHNT and CDR2 YYREEE (reference sequence). Germline trimming cut 0 bases from V and 4 bases from J; bases unmatched to any gene: 3. This CDR3 is 16 amino acids long. As DNA, the CDR3 is TGTGCCAGCAGCTTGGCAGGGACAGGATATAATTCACCCCTCCACTTT. Residues: CASSLAGTGYNSPLHF.

The CDR3 DNA sequence: TGTGCCAGCAGCCCTGGACAGGTCCCGAACACTGAAGCTTTCTTT. Translation gives CASSPGQVPNTEAFF. V and J are TRBV5-4 and TRBJ1-1; 7 bases map to TRBD1. In germline, CDR1 is SGHNT, CDR2 YYREEE (reference sequence). V was pared by 4 bases and J by 1 base, with 7 bases of the junction left unmatched. The CDR3 has 15 residues.

The chain recombines TRBV5-1 with TRBJ2-7; D not certain. V lost 4 bases, J lost 3 bases, and 20 bases lay in between. CDR1 is SGHRS and CDR2 is YFSETQ in the germline V gene. The CDR3 has 16 residues. The CDR3 here is CASSNAAFTSDYEQYF. CDR3 DNA: TGCGCCAGCAGCAATGCGGCATTTACCTCGGACTACGAGCAGTACTTC.

The chain recombines TRBV25-1 with TRBJ2-7; D not resolved. This CDR3 has 15 residues. CDR1 is MGHDK and CDR2 is SYGVNS in the germline V gene. V was clipped by 2 bases and J by 2 bases, with 13 bases between them. The CDR3 nucleotides are TGTGCCAGCAGTGAAGGCGACACCACGACCTACGAGCAGTACTTC. It translates to CASSEGDTTTYEQYF.

The V gene is TRBV6-1, the J gene TRBJ2-3; the D gene is possibly TRBD2 (6 bases). This CDR3 comprises 16 residues. Trimming cost V 4 bases and J 0 bases, with 14 bases left between them. The germline V gene has CDR1 MNHNS and CDR2 SASEGT. The CDR3 DNA reads TGTGCCAGCAGTGCCGGATGGAGCGGGAGCACAGATACGCAGTATTTT. Translation gives CASSAGWSGSTDTQYF.

The V and J genes are TRBV6-6 and TRBJ1-5; 7 bases fit TRBD1. The trim removed 5 bases at V and 5 bases at J, leaving 9 bases unmatched. Per the germline V gene, CDR1 is MNHNY and CDR2 is SVGAGI (reference sequence). This CDR3 spans 15 amino acids. CDR3 coding DNA: TGTGCCAGCAGTCACACGACAGGGATGGATCAGCCCCAGCATTTT. Translated: CASSHTTGMDQPQHF.

This chain uses TRBV5-6 with TRBJ2-2, with 7 bases matching TRBD1. From germline, CDR1 is SGHDT and CDR2 YYEEEE. The CDR3 runs to 15 residues. Germline trimming cut 2 bases from V and 3 bases from J; bases unmatched to any gene: 4. CDR3 amino acids: CASSFGRGYTGELFF. CDR3 coding DNA: TGTGCCAGCAGCTTCGGCAGGGGGTACACCGGGGAGCTGTTTTTT. Variable domain in full (rest from reference TRBV5-6 and TRBJ2-2): DAGVTQSPTHLIKTRGQQVTLRCSPKSGHDTVSWYQQALGQGPQFIFQYYEEEERQRGNFPDRFSGHQFPNYSSELNVNALLLGDSALYLCASSFGRGYTGELFFGEGSRLTVL.

The rearrangement joins TRBV5-4 to TRBJ2-3; weak D call: TRBD2 (6 bases). CDR3 length equals 16 residues. Germline lookup yields CDR1 SGHNT and CDR2 YYREEE (reference sequence). The germline V and J ends were trimmed by 4 bases and 4 bases, with 19 bases remaining between them. The chain's CDR3 is CASSPRETGDADTQYF. The DNA for the CDR3 is TGTGCCAGCAGCCCGAGGGAAACGGGGGACGCAGATACGCAGTATTTT.

V is TRBV10-3 and J is TRBJ1-1; the match to TRBD1 covers 7 bases. Per germline, CDR1 ENHRY and CDR2 SYGVKD. V trimming: 5 bases; J trimming: 5 bases; junction bases outside the gene matches: 11. The CDR3 has 15 residues. CDR3 in amino acids: CAISSQGMAGTEAFF. CDR3 DNA sequence: TGTGCCATCAGTTCACAGGGGATGGCGGGAACTGAAGCTTTCTTT.

The V call is TRBV20-1, the J call TRBJ1-1; perhaps TRBD1 as D (5 bases). V lost 2 bases and J lost 10, with 11 bases in between. The CDR3 is 11 residues long. Germline CDR1 is DFQATT and CDR2 is SNEGSKA (reference sequence). CDR3 sequence (DNA): TGCAGTGCTAGAATCGGGGGACGAGCTTTCTTT. This encodes CSARIGGRAFF.

This rearrangement joins TRBV11-2 to TRBJ2-3; 12 bases align to TRBD2. CDR3 length equals 15 residues. The germline V gene has CDR1 SGHAT and CDR2 FQNNGV. Trimming took 5 bases from V and 6 from J; bases not matched to a gene: 6. The CDR3 is CASSNLAGGLDTQYF. The CDR3 DNA reads TGTGCCAGCAGCAACCTAGCGGGGGGGCTGGATACGCAGTATTTT.